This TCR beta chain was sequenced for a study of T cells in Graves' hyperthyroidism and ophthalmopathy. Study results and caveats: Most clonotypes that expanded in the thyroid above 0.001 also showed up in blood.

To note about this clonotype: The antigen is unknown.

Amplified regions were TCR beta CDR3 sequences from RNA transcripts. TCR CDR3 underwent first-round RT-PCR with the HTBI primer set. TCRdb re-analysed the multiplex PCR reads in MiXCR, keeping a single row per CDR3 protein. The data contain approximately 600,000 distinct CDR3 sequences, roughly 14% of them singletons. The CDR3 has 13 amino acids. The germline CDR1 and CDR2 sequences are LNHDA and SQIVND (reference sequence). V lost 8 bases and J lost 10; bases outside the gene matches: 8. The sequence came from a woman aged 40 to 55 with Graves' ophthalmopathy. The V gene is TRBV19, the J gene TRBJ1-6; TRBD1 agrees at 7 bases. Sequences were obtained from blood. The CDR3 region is CASSGTVKSPLHF. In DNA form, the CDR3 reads TGTGCCAGTTCCGGGACAGTGAAGTCACCCCTCCACTTT.